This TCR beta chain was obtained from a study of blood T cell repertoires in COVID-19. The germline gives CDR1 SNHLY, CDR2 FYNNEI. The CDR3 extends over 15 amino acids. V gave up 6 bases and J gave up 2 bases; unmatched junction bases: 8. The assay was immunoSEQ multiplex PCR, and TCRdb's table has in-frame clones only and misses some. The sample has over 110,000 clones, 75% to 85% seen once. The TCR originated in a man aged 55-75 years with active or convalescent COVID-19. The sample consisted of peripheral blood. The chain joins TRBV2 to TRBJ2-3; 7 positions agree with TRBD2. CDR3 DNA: TGTGCCAGCAGGACTACTAGCGTAAACACAGATACGCAGTATTTT. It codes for CASRTTSVNTDTQYF.